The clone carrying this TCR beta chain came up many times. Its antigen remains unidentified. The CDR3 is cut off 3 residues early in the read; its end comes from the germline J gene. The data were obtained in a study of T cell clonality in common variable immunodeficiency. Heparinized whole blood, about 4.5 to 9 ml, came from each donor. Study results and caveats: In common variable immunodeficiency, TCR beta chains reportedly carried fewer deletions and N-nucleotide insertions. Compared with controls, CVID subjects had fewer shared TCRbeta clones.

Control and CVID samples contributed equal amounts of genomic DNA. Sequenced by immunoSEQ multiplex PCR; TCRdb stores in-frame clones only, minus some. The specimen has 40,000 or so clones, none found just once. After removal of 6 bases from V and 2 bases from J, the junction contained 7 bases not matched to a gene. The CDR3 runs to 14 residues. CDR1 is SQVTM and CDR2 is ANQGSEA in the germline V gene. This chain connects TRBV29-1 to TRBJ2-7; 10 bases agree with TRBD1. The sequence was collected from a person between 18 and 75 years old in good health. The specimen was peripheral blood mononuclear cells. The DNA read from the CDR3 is TGCAGCGTCGAAACCGGGACAGGGGCCTACGAG. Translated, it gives CSVETGTGAYE. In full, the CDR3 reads CSVETGTGAYEQYF.